Listed below are T cell receptor beta chains from one sample, sequenced in a study of T cell responses to AZD1222 COVID-19 vaccine. Sequencing used immunoSEQ multiplex PCR; TCRdb keeps in-frame clones, though not all of them. The table lists 70,000 to 95,000 clones, about 92% of them singletons. The source was peripheral blood, collected on day 0 of AZD1222 vaccination. These receptors were collected from an adult in good health. Each CDR3 is given with its conserved first and last residue. Each record gives: V gene, clone size, D gene, J gene, CDR3 DNA, CDR3 protein. D genes are given only for firm matches. Some rows have no size entry. The others give once, few or many, or a class for an expanded clone.

>TRBV7-9|NA|NA|TRBJ1-4
TGTGCCAGCAGCTCTACTGCACCGGAACCCGGGTTCATTTTT
CASSSTAPEPGFIF
>TRBV6-1|NA|NA|TRBJ2-3
TGTGCCAGCAGTGAAGGAGGGGGGACAGATACGCAGTATTTT
CASSEGGGTDTQYF
>TRBV5-1|NA|NA|TRBJ1-1
TGCGCCAGCAGCTTGGAGGCGGGGCTTCAGGCTTTCTTT
CASSLEAGLQAFF
>TRBV3-1/TRBV3-2|NA|TRBD1|TRBJ1-2
TGTGCCAGCAGCCACCTGGACAGGTCGAACTATGGCTACACCTTC
CASSHLDRSNYGYTF
>TRBV6-6|NA|TRBD1|TRBJ1-6
TGTGCCAGCAGTTACGGACAGGGGGGAAGGAATTCACCCCTCCACTTT
CASSYGQGGRNSPLHF
>TRBV6-5|NA|NA|TRBJ1-1
TGTGCCAGCAGTTACCCGGACGGAACTGAAGCTTTCTTT
CASSYPDGTEAFF
>TRBV7-2|NA|TRBD2|TRBJ2-1
TGTGCCAGCACCCCAAATAGCGGGGGGAGCTTAAATGAGCAGTTCTTC
CASTPNSGGSLNEQFF
>TRBV12-3/TRBV12-4|NA|NA|TRBJ1-4
TGTGCCAGCAGTTTACCCCTCGAAAAACTGTTTTTT
CASSLPLEKLFF
>TRBV27|NA|NA|TRBJ1-2
TGTGCCAGCAGTTTGGGACGGGCTAACTATGGCTACACCTTC
CASSLGRANYGYTF
>TRBV10-2|NA|NA|TRBJ2-3
TGCGCCAGCAGCCCCCCTCTGGGGGCCTCGGGAGATACGCAGTATTTT
CASSPPLGASGDTQYF
>TRBV30|NA|NA|TRBJ1-2
TGTGCCTGGAGTGTTGGAGGCGGCGGTGGCTACACCTTC
CAWSVGGGGGYTF
>TRBV3-1/TRBV3-2|NA|NA|TRBJ2-2
TGTGCCAGCAGCCAAGAGCCTTTAACCGGGGAGCTGTTTTTT
CASSQEPLTGELFF
>TRBV19|once|NA|TRBJ2-1
TGTGCCAGTAGTATAGCATACCGACAGGCCAACAATGAGCAGTTCTTC
CASSIAYRQANNEQFF
>TRBV6-5|NA|TRBD1|TRBJ2-7
TGTGCCAGCACCAGGGACAGTTCGGAGGCCGAGCAGTACTTC
CASTRDSSEAEQYF
>TRBV7-9|NA|TRBD2|TRBJ2-7
TGTGCCAGCAGCTTACCGGGAGGGGGGTACGAGCAGTACTTC
CASSLPGGGYEQYF
>TRBV6-6|NA|TRBD1|TRBJ2-7
TGTGCCAGCAGTTCCGGGACAGTTACCTACGAGCAGTACTTC
CASSSGTVTYEQYF
>TRBV18|NA|TRBD1|TRBJ1-2
TGTGCCAGCTCACCACGTCAGGGGGTTGACTATGGCTACACCTTC
CASSPRQGVDYGYTF
>TRBV9|few|TRBD1|TRBJ2-1
TGTGCCAGCAGCGTCAGTCACAGGGGGCAGTACAATGAGCAGTTCTTC
CASSVSHRGQYNEQFF
>TRBV7-9|NA|NA|TRBJ2-1
TGTGCCAGCAGCTTATTAGCAGGCGATGAGCAGTTCTTC
CASSLLAGDEQFF
>TRBV7-2|NA|NA|TRBJ2-1
TGTGCCAGCAGCCCACCGGGGGACTCCCGGAATGAGCAGTTCTTC
CASSPPGDSRNEQFF
>TRBV2|few|NA|TRBJ1-5
TGTGCCAGCCGGGACATCAACCAGCCCCAGCATTTT
CASRDINQPQHF
>TRBV3-1/TRBV3-2|NA|NA|TRBJ1-1
TGTGCCACCACCGGAGGGGCGAATCAAAACACTGAAGCTTTCTTT
CATTGGANQNTEAFF
>TRBV7-9|NA|TRBD1|TRBJ1-1
TGTGCCAGCAGCTCAAGGACAGGACCGAGCACTGAAGCTTTCTTT
CASSSRTGPSTEAFF
>TRBV7-9|NA|NA|TRBJ1-5
TGTGCCAGCAGCTTAGGCGGGGTGCAGCCCCAGCATTTT
CASSLGGVQPQHF
>TRBV6-2/TRBV6-3|NA|TRBD1|TRBJ1-5
TGTGCCAGCAGTTACTCGACAGGGGGCGGTCAGCCCCAGCATTTT
CASSYSTGGGQPQHF
>TRBV6-6|NA|TRBD2|TRBJ2-3
TGTGCCAGCAGTCTTAGCGGGAGGCTCCGTAGCACAGATACGCAGTATTTT
CASSLSGRLRSTDTQYF
>TRBV11-3|NA|TRBD2|TRBJ2-7
TGTGCCAGCAGCCCGGGACTAGCGGGAGGGCCCCTCTACTACGAGCAGTACTTC
CASSPGLAGGPLYYEQYF
>TRBV19|NA|NA|TRBJ1-5
TGTGCCAGTACTGGGGCGGGGGCGAATCAGCCCCAGCATTTT
CASTGAGANQPQHF
>TRBV30|NA|NA|TRBJ2-1
TGTGCCTGGAGTCAGGGGTATGAGCAGTTCTTC
CAWSQGYEQFF
>TRBV18|NA|NA|TRBJ2-3
TGTGCCAGCTCACCACCGAGCCAGGGCACAGATACGCAGTATTTT
CASSPPSQGTDTQYF
>TRBV27|NA|NA|TRBJ1-5
TGTGCCAGCAGTTTCCGGGATAGCAATCAGCCCCAGCATTTT
CASSFRDSNQPQHF
>TRBV2|once|NA|TRBJ2-1
TGTGCCTCGTTTGGCAGGGCAATGGACAATGAGCAGTTCTTC
CASFGRAMDNEQFF
>TRBV6-2/TRBV6-3|NA|NA|TRBJ1-2
TGTGCCAGCAGTTACCGCAAGGAGACGCGCTACACCTTC
CASSYRKETRYTF
>TRBV5-7|NA|NA|TRBJ2-1
TGTGCTCTAGCGAATGGAGACAATGAGCAGTTCTTC
CALANGDNEQFF
>TRBV2|NA|NA|TRBJ1-3
TGTGCCAGCAGGGAGACCGCTTTCTCTGGAAACACCATATATTTT
CASRETAFSGNTIYF
>TRBV11-3|NA|NA|TRBJ1-1
TGTGCCAGCAGCTTAGGGTCGGGATCTACTGAAGCTTTCTTT
CASSLGSGSTEAFF
>TRBV27|few|NA|TRBJ2-7
TGTGCCAGCATCCGGAGCTCGGCGGGATACTACGAGCAGTACTTC
CASIRSSAGYYEQYF
>TRBV5-4|NA|TRBD1|TRBJ2-1
TGTGCCAGCAGCTTAGGATTGCGGACAGGGGGAAATGAGCAGTTCTTC
CASSLGLRTGGNEQFF
>TRBV2|NA|NA|TRBJ1-4
TGTGCCAGCAGTGCGGACCCCTGGGAAAAACTGTTTTTT
CASSADPWEKLFF
>TRBV5-1|NA|TRBD2|TRBJ2-1
TGCGCCAGCAGCTTGGCCTCCAGGTCTAGCGGGGGAGGTGAGCAGTTCTTC
CASSLASRSSGGGEQFF
>TRBV4-1|NA|NA|TRBJ1-1
TGCGCCAGCAGCCAACCTACCTCTCGGACCGAAGCTTTCTTT
CASSQPTSRTEAFF
>TRBV4-2|NA|TRBD2|TRBJ2-2
TGTGCCAGCAGCCGGGTTAGGACTAGGGGTCCCGGGGAGCTGTTTTTT
CASSRVRTRGPGELFF
>TRBV5-1|NA|TRBD1|TRBJ1-4
TGCGCCAGCAGCCCCGACCTACAGGGGGCGAGTGAAAAACTGTTTTTT
CASSPDLQGASEKLFF
>TRBV12-5|NA|NA|TRBJ1-1
TGTGCTAGTGGCCCCGGGATGGACACTGAAGCTTTCTTT
CASGPGMDTEAFF
>TRBV6-5|NA|NA|TRBJ1-3
TGTGCCAGCAGTTACTCGAATCTGATCTCTGGAAACACCATATATTTT
CASSYSNLISGNTIYF
>TRBV7-9|NA|NA|TRBJ1-5
TGTGCCAGCGGAGGCAGAGATCAGCCCCAGCATTTT
CASGGRDQPQHF
>TRBV7-8|NA|NA|TRBJ2-7
TGTGCCAGCAGCTTACGGGGGCTCCACGAGCAGTACTTC
CASSLRGLHEQYF
>TRBV6-6|NA|NA|TRBJ1-5
TGTGCCAGCAGTTACGTGGGATCTCAGCCCCAGCATTTT
CASSYVGSQPQHF